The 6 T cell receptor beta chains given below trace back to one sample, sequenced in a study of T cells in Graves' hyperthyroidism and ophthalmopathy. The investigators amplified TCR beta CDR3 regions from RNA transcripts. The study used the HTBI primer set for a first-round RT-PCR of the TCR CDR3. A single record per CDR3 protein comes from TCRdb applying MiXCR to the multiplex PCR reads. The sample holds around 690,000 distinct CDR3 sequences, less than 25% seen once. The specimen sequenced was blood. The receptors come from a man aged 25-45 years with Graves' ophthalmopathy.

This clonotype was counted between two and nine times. CDR3 DNA sequence: TGTGCCAGCAGCGTTGCCCTTGGGCGGACTGGGGCCAACGTCCTGACTTTC. The encoded protein is CASSVALGRTGANVLTF. The chain joins TRBV9 to TRBJ2-6; D is undetermined. Trimming stripped 2 bases from V and 2 bases from J, with 14 bases between. CDR1 is SGDLS, CDR2 YYNGEE, per germline. The CDR3 totals 17 residues.

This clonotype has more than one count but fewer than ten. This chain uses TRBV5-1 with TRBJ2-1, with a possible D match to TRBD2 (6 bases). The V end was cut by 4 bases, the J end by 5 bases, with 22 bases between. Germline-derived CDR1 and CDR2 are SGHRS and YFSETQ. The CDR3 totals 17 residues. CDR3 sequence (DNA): TGCGCCAGCAGCCTGCTCCCGGCGGAGGGTAAAAACAATGAGCAGTTCTTC. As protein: CASSLLPAEGKNNEQFF.

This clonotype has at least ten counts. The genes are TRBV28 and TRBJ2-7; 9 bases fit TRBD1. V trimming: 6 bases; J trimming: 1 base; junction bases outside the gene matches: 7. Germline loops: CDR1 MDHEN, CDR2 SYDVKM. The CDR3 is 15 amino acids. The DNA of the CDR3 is TGTGCCAGCAGATCTTGGACAGGGGAATCCTACGAGCAGTACTTC. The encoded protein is CASRSWTGESYEQYF.

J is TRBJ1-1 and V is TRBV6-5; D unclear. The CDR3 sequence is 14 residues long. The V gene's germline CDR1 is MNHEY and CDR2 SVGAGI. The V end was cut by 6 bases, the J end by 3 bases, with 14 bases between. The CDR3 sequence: CASSYPDGYTEAFF. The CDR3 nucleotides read TGTGCCAGCAGCTACCCCGACGGCTACACTGAAGCTTTCTTT.

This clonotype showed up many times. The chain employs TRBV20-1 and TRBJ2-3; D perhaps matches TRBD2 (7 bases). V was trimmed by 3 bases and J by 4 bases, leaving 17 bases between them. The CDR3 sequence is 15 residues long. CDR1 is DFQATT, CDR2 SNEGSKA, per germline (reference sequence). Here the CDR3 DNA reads TGCAGTGCTAGGGGTGGGGGGGGGCTGGCAGATACGCAGTATTTT. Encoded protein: CSARGGGGLADTQYF.

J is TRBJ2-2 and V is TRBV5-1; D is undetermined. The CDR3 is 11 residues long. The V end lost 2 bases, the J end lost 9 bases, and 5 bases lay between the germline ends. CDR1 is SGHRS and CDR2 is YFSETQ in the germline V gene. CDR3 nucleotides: TGCGCCAGCAGCTTCGACCGGGAGCTGTTTTTT. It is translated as CASSFDRELFF.